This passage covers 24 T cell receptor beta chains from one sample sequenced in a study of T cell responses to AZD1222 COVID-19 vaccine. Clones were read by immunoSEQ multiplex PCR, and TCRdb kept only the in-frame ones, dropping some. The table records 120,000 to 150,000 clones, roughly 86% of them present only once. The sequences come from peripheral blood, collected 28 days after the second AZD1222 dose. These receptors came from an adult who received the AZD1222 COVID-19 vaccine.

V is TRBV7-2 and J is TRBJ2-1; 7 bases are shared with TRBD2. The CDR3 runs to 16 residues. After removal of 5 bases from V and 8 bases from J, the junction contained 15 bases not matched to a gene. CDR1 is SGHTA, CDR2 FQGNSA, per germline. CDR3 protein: CASSTPRLAGGDEQFF. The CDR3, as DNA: TGTGCCAGCAGCACCCCAAGACTAGCCGGCGGGGATGAGCAGTTCTTC.

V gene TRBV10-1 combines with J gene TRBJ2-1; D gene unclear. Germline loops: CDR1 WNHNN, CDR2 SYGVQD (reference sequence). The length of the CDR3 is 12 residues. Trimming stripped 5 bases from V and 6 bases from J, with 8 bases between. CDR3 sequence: CASSNDPNEQFF. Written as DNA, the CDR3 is TGCGCCAGCAGTAATGATCCCAATGAGCAGTTCTTC.

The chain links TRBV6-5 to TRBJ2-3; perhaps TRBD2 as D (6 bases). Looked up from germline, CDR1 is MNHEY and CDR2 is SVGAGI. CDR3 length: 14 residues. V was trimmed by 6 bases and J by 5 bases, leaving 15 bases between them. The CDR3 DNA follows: TGTGCCAGCAGGCCTCCTAGCGCTGAAGATACGCAGTATTTT. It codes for CASRPPSAEDTQYF.

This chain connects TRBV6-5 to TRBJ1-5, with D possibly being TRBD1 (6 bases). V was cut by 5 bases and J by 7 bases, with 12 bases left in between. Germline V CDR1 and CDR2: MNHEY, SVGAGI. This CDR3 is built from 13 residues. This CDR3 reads CASSNRVGQPQHF. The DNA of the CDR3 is TGTGCCAGCAGTAACAGGGTTGGGCAGCCCCAGCATTTT.

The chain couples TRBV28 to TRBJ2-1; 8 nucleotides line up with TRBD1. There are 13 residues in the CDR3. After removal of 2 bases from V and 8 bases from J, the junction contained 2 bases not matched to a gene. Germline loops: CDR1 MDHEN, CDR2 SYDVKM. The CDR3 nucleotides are TGTGCCAGCAGTTTACCACAGGGGGATGAGCAGTTCTTC. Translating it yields CASSLPQGDEQFF.

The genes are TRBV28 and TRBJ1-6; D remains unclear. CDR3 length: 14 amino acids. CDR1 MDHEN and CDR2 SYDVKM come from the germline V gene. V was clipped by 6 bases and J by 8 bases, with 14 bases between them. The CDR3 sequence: CASREGSLYSPLHF. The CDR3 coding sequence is TGTGCCAGCAGAGAAGGCAGCTTATATTCACCCCTCCACTTT. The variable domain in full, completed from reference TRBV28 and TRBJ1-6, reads DVKVTQSSRYLVKRTGEKVFLECVQDMDHENMFWYRQDPGLGLRLIYFSYDVKMKEKGDIPEGYSVSREKKERFSLILESASTNQTSMYLCASREGSLYSPLHFGNGTRLTVT.

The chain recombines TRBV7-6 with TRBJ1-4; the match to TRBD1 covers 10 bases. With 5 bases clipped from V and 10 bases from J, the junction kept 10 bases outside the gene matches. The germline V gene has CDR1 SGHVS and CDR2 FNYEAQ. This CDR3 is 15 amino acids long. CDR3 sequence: CASSAWTGGDVKLFF. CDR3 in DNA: TGTGCCAGCAGCGCCTGGACAGGGGGGGATGTAAAACTGTTTTTT.

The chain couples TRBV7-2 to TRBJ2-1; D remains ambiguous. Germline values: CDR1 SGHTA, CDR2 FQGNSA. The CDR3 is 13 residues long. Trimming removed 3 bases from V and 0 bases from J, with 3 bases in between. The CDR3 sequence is CASSLISYNEQFF. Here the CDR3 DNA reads TGTGCCAGCAGCTTGATCTCCTACAATGAGCAGTTCTTC.

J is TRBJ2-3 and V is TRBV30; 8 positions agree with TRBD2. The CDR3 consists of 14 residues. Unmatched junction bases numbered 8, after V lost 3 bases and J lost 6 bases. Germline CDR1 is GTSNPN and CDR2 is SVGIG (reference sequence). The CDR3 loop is CAWSPGGPTDTQYF. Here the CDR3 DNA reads TGTGCCTGGAGCCCGGGGGGGCCTACTGATACGCAGTATTTT.

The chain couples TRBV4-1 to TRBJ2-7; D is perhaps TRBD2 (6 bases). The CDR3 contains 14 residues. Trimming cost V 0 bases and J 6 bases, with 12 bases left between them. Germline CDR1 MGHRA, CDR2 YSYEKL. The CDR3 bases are TGCGCCAGCAGCCAAGAATCGGGACTCCCCGAGCAGTACTTC. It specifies CASSQESGLPEQYF.

The CDR3 bases are TGTGCCAGCAGCCCCGGGACAGCCTATGGCTACACCTTC. It encodes CASSPGTAYGYTF. The chain has TRBV3-1 (or the pseudogene TRBV3-2) and TRBJ1-2, with 7 bases that match TRBD1. The germline V gene has CDR1 LGHDT and CDR2 YNNKEL (reference sequence). This CDR3 is 13 amino acids long. With V trimmed by 4 bases and J by 4 bases, 3 bases remained unmatched.

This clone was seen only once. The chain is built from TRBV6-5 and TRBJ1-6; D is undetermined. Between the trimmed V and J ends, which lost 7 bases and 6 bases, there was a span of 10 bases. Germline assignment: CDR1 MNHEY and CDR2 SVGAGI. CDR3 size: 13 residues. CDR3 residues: CASIALINSPLHF. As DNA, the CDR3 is TGTGCCAGCATTGCGCTCATTAATTCACCCCTCCACTTT.

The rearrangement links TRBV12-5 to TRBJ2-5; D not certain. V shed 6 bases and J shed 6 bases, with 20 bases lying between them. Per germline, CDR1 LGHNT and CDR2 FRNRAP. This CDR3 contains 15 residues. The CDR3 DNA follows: TGTGCTAGTGGGTTGAATGCCCTCCCCGAAAAGACCCAGTACTTC. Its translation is CASGLNALPEKTQYF.

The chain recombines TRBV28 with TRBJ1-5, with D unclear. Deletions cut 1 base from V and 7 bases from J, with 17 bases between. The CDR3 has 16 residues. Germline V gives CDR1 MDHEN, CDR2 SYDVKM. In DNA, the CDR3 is TGTGCCAGCAGTTTATTTTCGGACTCATCTCGGCAGCCCCAGCATTTT. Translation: CASSLFSDSSRQPQHF. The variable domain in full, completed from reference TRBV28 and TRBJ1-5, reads DVKVTQSSRYLVKRTGEKVFLECVQDMDHENMFWYRQDPGLGLRLIYFSYDVKMKEKGDIPEGYSVSREKKERFSLILESASTNQTSMYLCASSLFSDSSRQPQHFGDGTRLSIL.

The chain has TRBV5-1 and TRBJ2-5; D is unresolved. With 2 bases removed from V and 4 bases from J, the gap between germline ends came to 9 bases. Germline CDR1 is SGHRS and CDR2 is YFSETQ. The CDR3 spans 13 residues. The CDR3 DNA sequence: TGCGCCAGCAGCTTATTGGACGGAGAGACCCAGTACTTC. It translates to CASSLLDGETQYF. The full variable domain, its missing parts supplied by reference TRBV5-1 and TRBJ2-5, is KAGVTQTPRYLIKTRGQQVTLSCSPISGHRSVSWYQQTPGQGLQFLFEYFSETQRNKGNFPGRFSGRQFSNSRSEMNVSTLELGDSALYLCASSLLDGETQYFGPGTRLLVL.

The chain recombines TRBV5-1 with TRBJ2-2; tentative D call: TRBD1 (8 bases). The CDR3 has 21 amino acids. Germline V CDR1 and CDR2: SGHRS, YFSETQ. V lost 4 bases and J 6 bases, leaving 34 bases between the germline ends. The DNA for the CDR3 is TGCGCCAGCAGCCCTGCGGGAGACAGGGGAACTGATGACCGTTTGGCCGGGGAGCTGTTTTTT. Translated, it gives CASSPAGDRGTDDRLAGELFF.

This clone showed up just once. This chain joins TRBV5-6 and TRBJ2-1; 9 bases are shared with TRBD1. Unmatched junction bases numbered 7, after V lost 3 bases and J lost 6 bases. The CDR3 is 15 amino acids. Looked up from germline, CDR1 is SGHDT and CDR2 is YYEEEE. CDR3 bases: TGTGCCAGCAGCTCCCCCGGGACAGGGTTCAATGAGCAGTTCTTC. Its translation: CASSSPGTGFNEQFF. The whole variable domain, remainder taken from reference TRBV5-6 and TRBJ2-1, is DAGVTQSPTHLIKTRGQQVTLRCSPKSGHDTVSWYQQALGQGPQFIFQYYEEEERQRGNFPDRFSGHQFPNYSSELNVNALLLGDSALYLCASSSPGTGFNEQFFGPGTRLTVL.

The CDR3 DNA reads as TGTGCCACCAGTGCGTTTCCAAACAATGAGCAGTTCTTC. Translated, it gives CATSAFPNNEQFF. This chain links TRBV24-1 with TRBJ2-1; D ambiguous. V lost 5 bases to trimming and J lost 5 bases, with 9 bases between them. The germline CDR1 and CDR2 sequences are KGHDR and SFDVKD. This CDR3 spans 13 amino acids.

Here the CDR3 reads CASSLIGRSNSPLHF. CDR3 nucleotides: TGTGCCAGCAGCTTAATCGGCAGAAGTAATTCACCCCTCCACTTT. V is TRBV13 and J is TRBJ1-6; D ambiguous. The CDR3 extends over 15 amino acids. From germline, CDR1 is PRHDT and CDR2 FYEKMQ (reference sequence). Trimming pared 2 bases from V and 6 bases from J, leaving 11 bases between.

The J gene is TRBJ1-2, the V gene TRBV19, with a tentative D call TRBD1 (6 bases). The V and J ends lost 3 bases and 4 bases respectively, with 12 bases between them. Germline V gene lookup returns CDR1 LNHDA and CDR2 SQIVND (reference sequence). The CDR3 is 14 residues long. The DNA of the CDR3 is TGTGCCAGTAGTATGGCAGGGGTTGGCTATGGCTACACCTTC. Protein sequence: CASSMAGVGYGYTF.

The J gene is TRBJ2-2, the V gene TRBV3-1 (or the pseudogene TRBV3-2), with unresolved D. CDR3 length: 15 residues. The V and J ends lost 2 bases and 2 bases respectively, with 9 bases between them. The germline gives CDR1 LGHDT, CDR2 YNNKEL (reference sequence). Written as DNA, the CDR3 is TGTGCCAGCAGCCAATCTCCCCAAAACACCGGGGAGCTGTTTTTT. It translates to CASSQSPQNTGELFF.

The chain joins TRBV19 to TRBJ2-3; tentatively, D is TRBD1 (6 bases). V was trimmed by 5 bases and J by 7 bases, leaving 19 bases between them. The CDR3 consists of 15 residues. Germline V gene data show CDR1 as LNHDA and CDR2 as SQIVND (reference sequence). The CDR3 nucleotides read TGTGCCAGTAGTGGGGGACACCCTAGAACGCATACGCAGTATTTT. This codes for CASSGGHPRTHTQYF.

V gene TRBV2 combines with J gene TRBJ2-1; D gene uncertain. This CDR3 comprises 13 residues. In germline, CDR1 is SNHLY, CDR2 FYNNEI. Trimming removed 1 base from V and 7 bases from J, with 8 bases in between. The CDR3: CASSEELGNEQFF. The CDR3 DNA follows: TGTGCCAGCAGTGAAGAGCTCGGGAATGAGCAGTTCTTC.

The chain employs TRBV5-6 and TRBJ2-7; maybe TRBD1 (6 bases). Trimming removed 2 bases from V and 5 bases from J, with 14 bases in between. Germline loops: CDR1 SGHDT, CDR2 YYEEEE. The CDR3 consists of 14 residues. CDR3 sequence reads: CASSFRGAGHEQYF. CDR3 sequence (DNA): TGTGCCAGCAGCTTCAGGGGCGCTGGCCACGAGCAGTACTTC.